This T cell receptor beta chain emerged from a study of OX40 agonist ivuxolimab in advanced cancers. Libraries were prepared by immunoSEQ multiplex PCR; TCRdb keeps only in-frame clonotypes and omits some of them. The sample comprises tens of thousands of clones, approximately 85% of which are singletons, and less than 0.75% rests with the top ten. V was shortened by 6 bases and J by 4 bases, with 12 bases between the two germline ends. The CDR3 covers 13 residues. Germline V CDR1 and CDR2: SNHLY, FYNNEI. This clone came up a few times. The specimen was CD4+ or CD8+ T cells sorted from blood, collected in a trial of the OX40 agonist ivuxolimab. V usage is TRBV2 and J usage is TRBJ1-2; D unclear. The clonotype originates from an adult with an advanced solid tumor such as melanoma, head and neck, liver or kidney cancer. CDR3 loop: CASSAGPSYGYTF. For the CDR3, the DNA is TGTGCCAGCAGCGCGGGTCCCTCCTATGGCTACACCTTC.